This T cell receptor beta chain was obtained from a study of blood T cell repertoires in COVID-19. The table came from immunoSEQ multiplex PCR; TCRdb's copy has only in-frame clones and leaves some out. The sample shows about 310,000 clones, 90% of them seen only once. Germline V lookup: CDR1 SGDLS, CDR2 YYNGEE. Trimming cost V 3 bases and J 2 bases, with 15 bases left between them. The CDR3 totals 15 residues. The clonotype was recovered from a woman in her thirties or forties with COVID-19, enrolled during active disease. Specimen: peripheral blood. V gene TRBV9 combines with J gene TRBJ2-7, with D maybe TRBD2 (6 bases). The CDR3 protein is CASSETPSSAYEQYF. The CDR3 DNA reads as TGTGCCAGCAGCGAAACCCCTTCTAGCGCCTACGAGCAGTACTTC.